These 29 T cell receptor beta chains share one sample of origin, sequenced in a study of PD-1 blockade in classical Hodgkin lymphoma. The data were produced by immunoSEQ multiplex PCR, yet TCRdb's version contains in-frame clones alone and is incomplete. The sample lists tens of thousands of clones, approximately 85% occurring once. The time point is: cycle 4 day 1 (C4D1), after 6 weeks of nivolumab. Brentuximab vedotin exposure varied, and every patient relapsed after autologous stem cell transplantation. Magnetic depletion of unwanted cells isolated CD4+ T cells from thawed PBMCs. The sample consisted of CD4+ T cells from blood, taken before the fourth cycle of nivolumab. The origin of the receptors is a human donor with classical Hodgkin lymphoma.

The gene calls are TRBV5-1 and TRBJ2-1; 8 bases fit TRBD1. V dropped 3 bases and J dropped 2; count of bases not matched to a gene: 7. This CDR3 is built from 16 residues. CDR1 and CDR2 from the germline V gene are SGHRS and YFSETQ. As DNA, the CDR3 is TGCGCCAGCAGCTATCTGGGACAGGCCCCCTACAATGAGCAGTTCTTC. Translation gives CASSYLGQAPYNEQFF.

This chain uses TRBV18 with TRBJ1-5; D is ambiguous. V was cut by 2 bases and J by 5 bases, with 7 bases left in between. The germline CDR1 and CDR2 sequences are KGHSH and LQKENI. This CDR3 is 13 amino acids long. This CDR3 reads CASSPGVDQPQHF. DNA of the CDR3: TGTGCCAGCTCACCAGGTGTGGATCAGCCCCAGCATTTT.

The V and J genes are TRBV2 and TRBJ2-2; TRBD2 is a possible D gene (6 bases). This CDR3 spans 15 amino acids. Germline CDR1 and CDR2: SNHLY and FYNNEI. V dropped 4 bases and J dropped 3 bases, with 12 bases sitting between them. This chain's CDR3 is CASSARSGHTGELFF. The CDR3 region has the DNA TGTGCCAGCAGTGCACGTAGCGGACACACCGGGGAGCTGTTTTTT.

This clone appeared a single time. The junction and the germline gene differ at one end; a read error may be behind it. Within the sample, other DNA sequences also encode this same CDR3. CDR3 bases: TGTGCCAGCGTAACAGGCTCCTACGAGCAATACTTC. Translating gives CASVTGSYEQYF. J is TRBJ2-7 and V is TRBV28, with TRBD1 as a possible D gene (5 bases). The CDR3 is 12 residues long. Germline V gene lookup returns CDR1 MDHEN and CDR2 SYDVKM.

This clone was counted once. The chain recombines TRBV5-5 with TRBJ1-3; D not resolved. CDR1 SGHKS and CDR2 YYEKEE come from the germline V gene (reference sequence). Trimming stripped 2 bases from V and 2 bases from J, with 26 bases between. The CDR3 spans 20 residues. CDR3 nucleotides: TGTGCCAGCAGCTTTCTCCACCTACAACCCCTCCGAAGCCCTGGAAACACCATATATTTT. It codes for CASSFLHLQPLRSPGNTIYF.

This chain connects TRBV5-6 to TRBJ2-1, with a weak D call TRBD2 (6 bases). Germline values: CDR1 SGHDT, CDR2 YYEEEE. The CDR3 is 16 amino acids. Trimming took off 5 bases at V and 7 bases at J, with 22 bases between the two ends. In nucleotides, the CDR3 is TGTGCCAGCAGTTTGTGGGGGTGGACGGGAGCTAATGAGCAGTTCTTC. Translating gives CASSLWGWTGANEQFF.

The chain joins TRBV7-9 to TRBJ1-3, with a weak D call TRBD1 (6 bases). The CDR3 runs to 14 residues. V lost 5 bases and J lost 7, with 15 bases in between. The V gene's germline CDR1 is SEHNR and CDR2 FQNEAQ (reference sequence). The DNA of the CDR3 is TGTGCCAGCAGCCTGGGGGCAGGGGCGAACACCATATATTTT. Translation: CASSLGAGANTIYF.

The chain employs TRBV27 and TRBJ2-7, with 15 bases fitting TRBD2. Trimming removed 2 bases from V and 3 bases from J; junction bases left unmatched: 11. Germline V lookup: CDR1 MNHEY, CDR2 SMNVEV (reference sequence). The CDR3 sequence is 19 residues long. The CDR3 sequence is CASSLGPPGLAGGNYEQYF. DNA of the CDR3: TGTGCCAGCAGTTTAGGCCCCCCGGGACTAGCGGGAGGAAACTACGAGCAGTACTTC.

This clone was counted between two and nine times. The chain recombines TRBV19 with TRBJ1-2, with TRBD1 identical over 9 bases. The CDR3 contains 15 residues. Germline V gene lookup returns CDR1 LNHDA and CDR2 SQIVND (reference sequence). Germline trimming cut 6 bases from V and 7 bases from J; bases unmatched to any gene: 12. The CDR3 loop is CASRDSKGQGSGYTF. DNA of the CDR3: TGTGCCAGTAGAGACTCGAAGGGACAGGGAAGTGGCTACACCTTC. Variable domain in full (rest from reference TRBV19 and TRBJ1-2): DGGITQSPKYLFRKEGQNVTLSCEQNLNHDAMYWYRQDPGQGLRLIYYSQIVNDFQKGDIAEGYSVSREKKESFPLTVTSAQKNPTAFYLCASRDSKGQGSGYTFGSGTRLTVV.

The chain couples TRBV5-4 to TRBJ2-2; no firm D call. The CDR3 length is 16 residues. V gave up 4 bases and J gave up 1 base, with 14 bases separating them. Per the germline V gene, CDR1 is SGHNT and CDR2 is YYREEE (reference sequence). DNA for the CDR3: TGTGCCAGCAGCCGTGACACCTCAATGAACACCGGGGAGCTGTTTTTT. Its translation is CASSRDTSMNTGELFF.

For this clone: Compared with germline, one end of the junction differs, possibly owing to a read error. This sequence joins TRBV7-7 and TRBJ2-1; tentative D call: TRBD1 (6 bases). The germline CDR1 and CDR2 sequences are SSHAT and FNYEAQ (reference sequence). The CDR3 loop spans 14 amino acids. CDR3 loop: CASSRSTGQGEQFF. The CDR3 nucleotides are TGTGCTAGCAGCAGATCAACAGGGCAGGGTGAGCAGTTCTTC.

The chain recombines TRBV30 with TRBJ2-7; possibly TRBD2 for D (6 bases). Germline V lookup: CDR1 GTSNPN, CDR2 SVGIG (reference sequence). The CDR3 loop spans 14 amino acids. Trimming removed 0 bases at V and 4 bases at J, with 13 bases between. This chain's CDR3 is CAWSVGGAGYEQYF. The CDR3 nucleotides read TGTGCCTGGAGTGTAGGAGGGGCTGGGTACGAGCAGTACTTC.

The chain employs TRBV18 and TRBJ1-1; D gene unclear. Germline V lookup: CDR1 KGHSH, CDR2 LQKENI. V lost 10 bases and J 0 bases, leaving 15 bases between the germline ends. This CDR3 has 14 residues. Here the CDR3 reads CANPPTGLNTEAFF. The CDR3 DNA sequence: TGTGCCAATCCACCAACGGGATTGAACACTGAAGCTTTCTTT.

This chain connects TRBV4-1 to TRBJ2-7, with 9 positions matching TRBD2. Germline assignment: CDR1 MGHRA and CDR2 YSYEKL. The CDR3 consists of 19 residues. With V trimmed by 1 base and J by 6 bases, 19 bases remained unmatched. CDR3 protein: CASSQVWPVGGGRVAEQYF. CDR3 DNA: TGCGCCAGCAGCCAAGTCTGGCCAGTCGGTGGCGGGAGGGTGGCCGAGCAGTACTTC.

The chain carries TRBV28 and TRBJ2-1, with D maybe TRBD1 (5 bases). Trimming removed 2 bases at V and 8 bases at J, with 7 bases between. CDR1 is MDHEN, CDR2 SYDVKM, per germline. The CDR3 is 12 amino acids. The CDR3 bases are TGTGCCAGCAGTTTAGCAGGGTATGAGCAGTTCTTC. This gives the protein CASSLAGYEQFF.

V gene TRBV18 combines with J gene TRBJ2-1; TRBD2 agrees at 10 bases. Unmatched junction bases numbered 10, after V lost 6 bases and J lost 8 bases. There are 15 residues in the CDR3. The germline gives CDR1 KGHSH, CDR2 LQKENI. CDR3 bases: TGTGCCAGCTCCCCCGGGGCTAGCGGGAGCTATGAGCAGTTCTTC. The encoded protein is CASSPGASGSYEQFF.

The chain recombines TRBV7-9 with TRBJ2-1; D not resolved. Germline-derived CDR1 and CDR2 are SEHNR and FQNEAQ (reference sequence). Trimming took off 4 bases at V and 4 bases at J, with 26 bases between the two ends. The CDR3 is 19 amino acids. This CDR3 is CASSSPPSHVLINYNEQFF. CDR3 in DNA: TGTGCCAGCAGCTCCCCACCCTCGCACGTCTTGATTAATTACAATGAGCAGTTCTTC.

J is TRBJ2-1 and V is TRBV14; 10 bases match TRBD1. V shed 2 bases and J 1 base; nucleotides not matched to a gene: 20. The CDR3 runs to 22 residues. The germline gives CDR1 SGHDN, CDR2 FVKESK. The CDR3 nucleotides read TGTGCCAGCAGCCAATTTTTCGACGGGGACAGGGGTTTTCTGATGTCCTACAATGAGCAGTTCTTC. Amino acids: CASSQFFDGDRGFLMSYNEQFF.

The gene calls are TRBV6-5 and TRBJ2-7, with D perhaps matching TRBD2 (5 bases). CDR3 size: 15 residues. Germline-derived CDR1 and CDR2 are MNHEY and SVGAGI. Trimming removed 0 bases at V and 4 bases at J, with 13 bases between. DNA for the CDR3: TGTGCCAGCAGTTACTCGATTGGAGGTGGTTACGAGCAGTACTTC. Protein product: CASSYSIGGGYEQYF.

The chain joins TRBV5-6 to TRBJ2-7; D gene uncertain. Per the germline V gene, CDR1 is SGHDT and CDR2 is YYEEEE. V lost 0 bases to trimming and J lost 2 bases, with 15 bases between them. This CDR3 spans 16 amino acids. In DNA form, the CDR3 reads TGTGCCAGCAGCTTGGATTTCTTCGGCAGCGCCTACGAGCAGTACTTC. Translated, it gives CASSLDFFGSAYEQYF.

V and J are TRBV9 and TRBJ1-1, with TRBD1 as a possible D gene (6 bases). Germline-derived CDR1 and CDR2 are SGDLS and YYNGEE. Trimming left V 0 bases short and J 5 bases short, with 8 bases between. The CDR3 is made up of 13 amino acids. This chain's CDR3 is CASSVEGGTEAFF. CDR3 nucleotides: TGTGCCAGCAGCGTAGAGGGGGGTACTGAAGCTTTCTTT. The variable domain in full, completed from reference TRBV9 and TRBJ1-1, reads DSGVTQTPKHLITATGQRVTLRCSPRSGDLSVYWYQQSLDQGLQFLIQYYNGEERAKGNILERFSAQQFPDLHSELNLSSLELGDSALYFCASSVEGGTEAFFGQGTRLTVV.

The chain is built from TRBV11-2 and TRBJ2-3; 12 bases line up with TRBD2. The V and J ends lost 7 bases and 4 bases, in that order; junction bases with no gene match: 6. Germline V gene data show CDR1 as SGHAT and CDR2 as FQNNGV. This CDR3 comprises 15 residues. The CDR3 region has the DNA TGTGCCAGCATCCCGACTAGCGGGAGTTCAGATACGCAGTATTTT. Its protein is CASIPTSGSSDTQYF.

The V and J genes are TRBV6-5 and TRBJ1-2; D unresolved. The CDR3 is 16 amino acids. Trimming removed 0 bases from V and 7 bases from J, with 18 bases in between. The germline CDR1 and CDR2 sequences are MNHEY and SVGAGI. The CDR3 nucleotides are TGTGCCAGCAGTTACTCGAGGGTCCTCCCAGTGGGTGGCTACACCTTC. Its protein product is CASSYSRVLPVGGYTF.

This rearrangement joins TRBV19 to TRBJ1-1; a weak D match, TRBD1 (5 bases). The CDR3 loop spans 14 amino acids. V was shortened by 6 bases and J by 0 bases, with 11 bases between the two germline ends. Germline V gene data show CDR1 as LNHDA and CDR2 as SQIVND (reference sequence). CDR3 amino acids: CASSRRGMNTEAFF. CDR3 sequence (DNA): TGTGCCAGTAGCCGTCGGGGGATGAACACTGAAGCTTTCTTT.

This chain joins TRBV4-1 and TRBJ1-1; D is unresolved. The germline V and J ends were trimmed by 4 bases and 9 bases, with 15 bases remaining between them. CDR1 MGHRA and CDR2 YSYEKL come from the germline V gene. The CDR3 is made up of 13 amino acids. CDR3 DNA: TGCGCCAGCAGCCCAGCAAGGCAGAGTAAAGCTTTCTTT. Protein sequence: CASSPARQSKAFF.

V is TRBV11-2 and J is TRBJ2-3; 9 bases fit TRBD2. This CDR3 is 16 amino acids long. V lost 5 bases and J lost 6; bases outside the gene matches: 12. CDR1 and CDR2 from the germline V gene are SGHAT and FQNNGV. CDR3 protein: CASSLIGSGRRDTQYF. CDR3 sequence (DNA): TGTGCCAGCAGCCTCATAGGTAGCGGGAGACGGGATACGCAGTATTTT.

The V and J genes are TRBV29-1 and TRBJ2-1, with D possibly TRBD2 on 5 matching bases. The V end was cut by 3 bases, the J end by 4 bases, with 16 bases between. The CDR3 is made up of 15 amino acids. Germline CDR1 and CDR2: SQVTM and ANQGSEA. The CDR3 sequence is CSVDSGVKSYNEQFF. In DNA form, the CDR3 reads TGCAGCGTTGATTCCGGGGTAAAGTCGTACAATGAGCAGTTCTTC.

DNA of the CDR3: TGTGCCAGCAGTGAAGGGACTCACAATCAGCCCCAGCATTTT. This encodes CASSEGTHNQPQHF. The V gene is TRBV2, the J gene TRBJ1-5; D ambiguous. Germline V lookup: CDR1 SNHLY, CDR2 FYNNEI. Trimming took 1 base from V and 3 from J, leaving 7 bases between them. The CDR3 has 14 amino acids.

The V and J genes are TRBV27 and TRBJ1-1; D remains unclear. Germline assignment: CDR1 MNHEY and CDR2 SMNVEV (reference sequence). CDR3 length: 13 residues. Trimming took 4 bases from V and 2 from J, leaving 8 bases between them. CDR3 sequence reads: CASSSIPNTEAFF. CDR3 DNA sequence: TGTGCCAGCAGTTCCATTCCTAACACTGAAGCTTTCTTT.